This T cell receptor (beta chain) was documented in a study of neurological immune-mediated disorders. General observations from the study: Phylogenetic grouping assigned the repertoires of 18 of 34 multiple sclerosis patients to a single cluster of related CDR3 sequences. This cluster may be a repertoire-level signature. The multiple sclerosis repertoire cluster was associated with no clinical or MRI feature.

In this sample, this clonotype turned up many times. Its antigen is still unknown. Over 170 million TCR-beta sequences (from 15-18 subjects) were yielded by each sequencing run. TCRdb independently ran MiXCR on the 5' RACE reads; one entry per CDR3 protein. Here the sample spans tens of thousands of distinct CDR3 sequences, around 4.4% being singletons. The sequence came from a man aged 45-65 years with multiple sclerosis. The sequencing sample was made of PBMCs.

In DNA, the CDR3 is TGCGCCAGCGCTGGTGGAGTCATGAACACTGAAGCTTTCTTT. Translated, it gives CASAGGVMNTEAFF. The chain joins TRBV5-1 to TRBJ1-1, with D unresolved. There are 14 residues in the CDR3. V dropped 7 bases and J dropped 0 bases, with 13 bases sitting between them. CDR1 and CDR2 from the germline V gene are SGHRS and YFSETQ.